This TCR beta chain was observed in a study of OX40 agonist ivuxolimab in advanced cancers. Study-wide context: Anti-PD-1, anti-PD-L1 or anti-CTLA-4 therapy given earlier was allowed, and roughly 38% had some. General study points: What antigens the expanded peripheral T cells recognized was never established.

A single count supports this clone. Its antigen remains unknown. The investigators sampled blood at baseline, at cycle 4 day 1, and at cycle 7 day 1. Sequenced by immunoSEQ multiplex PCR; TCRdb stores in-frame clones only, minus some. The table lists approximately 80,000 clones, about 90% of them singletons. The V end lost 4 bases, the J end lost 0 bases, and 8 bases lay between the germline ends. Germline CDR1 reads LNHNV; CDR2 reads YYDKDF (reference sequence). This CDR3 is built from 14 residues. The clonotype was recovered from an adult with an advanced solid tumor such as melanoma, head and neck, liver or kidney cancer. Sample: CD4+ or CD8+ T cells sorted from blood, taken in a trial of the OX40 agonist ivuxolimab. This rearrangement joins TRBV15 to TRBJ2-3, with D uncertain. CDR3 sequence (DNA): TGTGCCACCAGCACTCGAACTAGCACAGATACGCAGTATTTT. Amino acid sequence: CATSTRTSTDTQYF.